This TCR beta chain was found in a study of T cell responses to AZD1222 COVID-19 vaccine. Second-dose intervals near 4 or 12 weeks were combined. Profiled with immunoSEQ multiplex PCR; TCRdb holds only in-frame clones, not every one. The table lists tens of thousands of clones, just over 90% of them singletons. The CDR3 runs to 14 residues. Germline loops: CDR1 SGHRS, CDR2 YFSETQ. Trimming removed 0 bases from V and 5 bases from J, with 11 bases in between. This rearrangement joins TRBV5-1 to TRBJ1-1; tentatively, D is TRBD1 (5 bases). The material was peripheral blood, obtained 28 days after the second AZD1222 dose. The receptor comes from an adult who received the AZD1222 COVID-19 vaccine. The DNA for the CDR3 is TGCGCCAGCAGCTTGGTATCAGGGAGTACTGAAGCTTTCTTT. Translation gives CASSLVSGSTEAFF.